The 7 T cell receptor beta chains below come from one sample, sequenced in a study of long-term antiretroviral therapy in people with HIV. Sequencing relied on immunoSEQ assay v3.0, run at survey level. Sequencing was performed with immunoSEQ multiplex PCR; in TCRdb, only in-frame clones are kept and a portion is missing. Of 15,000 to 20,000 clones in the sample, around 77% were seen once. The specimen comprised unsorted PBMCs, sampled 2.2 years after starting antiretroviral therapy. All receptors come from a man in his fifties with HIV.

The V call is TRBV5-4, the J call TRBJ2-7, with D unclear. Germline CDR1 is SGHNT and CDR2 is YYREEE (reference sequence). V was trimmed by 0 bases and J by 7 bases, leaving 11 bases between them. There are 13 residues in the CDR3. The DNA for the CDR3 is TGTGCCAGCAGCTTGGCTCCTTACGGGGAGCAGTACTTC. Amino acids: CASSLAPYGEQYF.

This sequence joins TRBV7-2 and TRBJ2-1; 8 bases agree with TRBD2. The V and J ends lost 1 base and 2 bases, in that order; junction bases with no gene match: 7. The CDR3 loop spans 17 amino acids. CDR1 and CDR2 (germline): SGHTA, FQGNSA. CDR3 sequence (DNA): TGTGCCAGCAGCTTAGTAGGGGGACTAGGACCCTACAATGAGCAGTTCTTC. Amino acid sequence: CASSLVGGLGPYNEQFF. The full variable domain, with the rest looked up from reference TRBV7-2 and TRBJ2-1, is GAGVSQSPSNKVTEKGKDVELRCDPISGHTALYWYRQSLGQGLEFLIYFQGNSAPDKSGLPSDRFSAERTGGSVSTLTIQRTQQEDSAVYLCASSLVGGLGPYNEQFFGPGTRLTVL.

The V and J genes are TRBV2 and TRBJ2-5; D remains unclear. V was clipped by 0 bases and J by 3 bases, with 8 bases between them. The CDR3 contains 14 residues. The germline V gene has CDR1 SNHLY and CDR2 FYNNEI. In nucleotides, the CDR3 is TGTGCCAGCAGTGAAGCCCCAGGCAAAGAGACCCAGTACTTC. Translated, it gives CASSEAPGKETQYF.

J is TRBJ2-2 and V is TRBV7-9, with 10 bases aligning to TRBD1. Per germline, CDR1 SEHNR and CDR2 FQNEAQ (reference sequence). CDR3 length: 19 residues. Trimming took 2 bases from V and 4 from J; bases not matched to a gene: 13. The CDR3 region has the DNA TGTGCCAGCAGCTTAAAACCGGGCGACAGGGGGCAGGTCACCGGGGAGCTGTTTTTT. Protein sequence: CASSLKPGDRGQVTGELFF.

This chain uses TRBV28 with TRBJ1-2; D unclear. The CDR3 runs to 17 residues. V lost 6 bases, J lost 9 bases, and 29 bases lay in between. The germline V gene encodes CDR1 MDHEN and CDR2 SYDVKM. CDR3 protein: CASSPPIGGTALARYTF. CDR3 bases: TGTGCCAGCAGCCCCCCAATCGGAGGCACGGCCCTTGCTCGCTACACCTTC.

The CDR3 DNA reads as TGTGCCAGCAGCCCCGGTCCCCAGGAGGAGCAGTTCTTC. Its protein product is CASSPGPQEEQFF. The chain combines TRBV9 with TRBJ2-1; no reliable D call. Germline V gives CDR1 SGDLS, CDR2 YYNGEE. The ends were cut back, 4 bases at V and 10 bases at J, with 15 bases in the middle. This CDR3 has 13 amino acids.

The V call is TRBV7-3, the J call TRBJ2-2; 10 bases agree with TRBD2. After removal of 6 bases from V and 1 base from J, the junction contained 5 bases not matched to a gene. Germline values: CDR1 SGHTA, CDR2 FQGTGA. The CDR3 has 16 amino acids. DNA for the CDR3: TGTGCCAGCAGACTTAGCGGGGGGCAGAACACCGGGGAGCTGTTTTTT. It encodes CASRLSGGQNTGELFF.